One and the same sample provided the 15 T cell receptor beta chains below, sequenced in a study of Ad26.COV2.S vaccination and SARS-CoV-2 variants. Treatment specified: some 19 received Ad26.COV2.S at low or high dose, single or two shots; roughly 5 received placebo; per-sample allocation not given. Samples were taken on day 63 after the first vaccine or placebo injection. TCRdb keeps only in-frame clones here, not all; method: immunoSEQ multiplex PCR. The data contain around 300,000 clones, 80% to 90% of them singletons. Sequencing was performed on peripheral blood, taken in a trial of Ad26.COV2.S vaccine versus placebo. Receptor source: a person aged 18-60 years who received the Ad26.COV2.S COVID-19 vaccine or a placebo.

The chain couples TRBV28 to TRBJ1-1; unclear D gene. Trimming took off 7 bases at V and 3 bases at J, with 15 bases between the two ends. The CDR3 has 14 residues. Looked up from germline, CDR1 is MDHEN and CDR2 is SYDVKM. CDR3 sequence: CASNRDFGHTEAFF. In DNA form, the CDR3 reads TGTGCCAGCAATCGCGATTTTGGTCACACTGAAGCTTTCTTT.

This chain connects TRBV5-4 to TRBJ2-5; maybe TRBD1 (5 bases). The V gene lost 4 bases and the J gene lost 1 base, with 8 bases spanning the gap. Germline CDR1 reads SGHNT; CDR2 reads YYREEE (reference sequence). The CDR3 consists of 13 residues. CDR3 amino acids: CASSRTLQETQYF. In nucleotides, the CDR3 is TGTGCCAGCAGCAGGACACTCCAAGAGACCCAGTACTTC.

The rearrangement joins TRBV18 to TRBJ1-6, with D perhaps TRBD1 (6 bases). Trimming pared 6 bases from V and 6 bases from J, leaving 15 bases between. CDR1 is KGHSH and CDR2 is LQKENI in the germline V gene. The CDR3 has 15 residues. The CDR3 bases are TGTGCCAGCTCCTACGGACAGCCGGGTAATTCACCCCTCCACTTT. Its translation: CASSYGQPGNSPLHF.

The chain joins TRBV2 to TRBJ2-2; 8 nucleotides agree with TRBD1. The junction had 4 bases not matched to a gene; V was cut back by 4 bases and J by 3 bases. The CDR3 is 15 residues long. The V gene's germline CDR1 is SNHLY and CDR2 FYNNEI. The CDR3 sequence is CASSVAGGDTGELFF. The CDR3 DNA reads as TGTGCCAGCAGTGTAGCAGGGGGCGACACCGGGGAGCTGTTTTTT.

The rearrangement uses TRBV23-1 and TRBJ1-2; unclear D gene. TRBV23-1 is classed as an ORF, of uncertain function. The CDR3 loop spans 12 amino acids. V lost 8 bases and J 3 bases, leaving 10 bases between the germline ends. CDR3 amino acids: CASGEEDYGYTF. Here the CDR3 DNA reads TGCGCCAGCGGAGAGGAGGACTATGGCTACACCTTC.

The rearrangement links TRBV9 to TRBJ2-7, with D perhaps TRBD2 (6 bases). Germline V gene sequence: CDR1 SGDLS, CDR2 YYNGEE. This CDR3 contains 13 residues. The V and J ends lost 0 bases and 9 bases respectively, with 13 bases between them. The CDR3 nucleotides are TGTGCCAGCAGCGTAGCTGTGACTAGTAGGCAGTACTTC. Translation gives CASSVAVTSRQYF.

This clone was picked up a small number of times. The chain recombines TRBV7-2 with TRBJ2-7; D not certain. Germline V gene sequence: CDR1 SGHTA, CDR2 FQGNSA. Trimming cost V 0 bases and J 2 bases, with 11 bases left between them. There are 15 residues in the CDR3. CDR3 protein: CASSLAHFTTYEQYF. In nucleotides, the CDR3 is TGTGCCAGCAGCTTAGCGCATTTCACAACCTACGAGCAGTACTTC.

This clone was recorded only once. The chain employs TRBV15 and TRBJ2-7, with 8 bases aligning to TRBD2. Germline CDR1 reads LNHNV; CDR2 reads YYDKDF (reference sequence). There are 15 residues in the CDR3. Trimming removed 6 bases from V and 1 base from J; junction bases left unmatched: 8. The CDR3 coding sequence is TGTGCCACCAGGGAACGAGCGGGAGCTTCCTACGAGCAGTACTTC. Amino acids: CATRERAGASYEQYF. Full variable domain (remainder filled in from reference TRBV15 and TRBJ2-7): DAMVIQNPRYQVTQFGKPVTLSCSQTLNHNVMYWYQQKSSQAPKLLFHYYDKDFNNEADTPDNFQSRRPNTSFCFLDIRSPGLGDTAMYLCATRERAGASYEQYFGPGTRLTVT.

The chain has TRBV2 and TRBJ1-1; 7 bases are a match to TRBD1. Germline values: CDR1 SNHLY, CDR2 FYNNEI. CDR3 length equals 14 residues. After removal of 6 bases from V and 1 base from J, the junction contained 5 bases not matched to a gene. The CDR3 DNA reads TGTGCCAGCAGCCAGGGGGAGCGGAACACTGAAGCTTTCTTT. This translates into CASSQGERNTEAFF.

The chain recombines TRBV5-1 with TRBJ1-4, with a weak D call TRBD1 (6 bases). The germline gives CDR1 SGHRS, CDR2 YFSETQ. Between the trimmed V and J ends, which lost 6 bases and 0 bases, there was a span of 15 bases. This CDR3 is built from 16 residues. As DNA, the CDR3 is TGCGCCAGCAACGCAGGGGCCTTTGCAACTAATGAAAAACTGTTTTTT. Its translation: CASNAGAFATNEKLFF.

This chain links TRBV4-1 with TRBJ2-5; the D gene is possibly TRBD1 (5 bases). V was trimmed by 4 bases and J by 3 bases, leaving 15 bases between them. This CDR3 region has 15 residues. Germline values: CDR1 MGHRA, CDR2 YSYEKL. CDR3 in amino acids: CASSPISTDEETQYF. The CDR3 DNA reads as TGCGCCAGCAGCCCCATTTCGACAGACGAAGAGACCCAGTACTTC.

The V call is TRBV5-6, the J call TRBJ2-1; D remains ambiguous. The CDR3 totals 14 residues. Germline lookup yields CDR1 SGHDT and CDR2 YYEEEE. The V end was cut by 2 bases, the J end by 0 bases, with 6 bases between. Here the CDR3 reads CASSFASSYNEQFF. CDR3 DNA sequence: TGTGCCAGCAGCTTTGCGAGCTCCTACAATGAGCAGTTCTTC.

The chain combines TRBV19 with TRBJ2-1, with a possible D match to TRBD1 (6 bases). The CDR3 contains 16 residues. CDR1 and CDR2 (germline): LNHDA, SQIVND (reference sequence). Deletions cut 2 bases from V and 1 base from J, with 12 bases between. This CDR3 reads CASSISGVVSYNEQFF. For the CDR3, the DNA is TGTGCCAGTAGTATATCAGGGGTGGTTTCCTACAATGAGCAGTTCTTC.

This sequence joins TRBV12-5 and TRBJ2-7; TRBD1 agrees at 11 bases. Germline V lookup: CDR1 LGHNT, CDR2 FRNRAP. The junction had 4 bases not matched to a gene; V was cut back by 3 bases and J by 3 bases. There are 15 residues in the CDR3. DNA for the CDR3: TGTGCTAGTGGTTTCTCCGGGACAGGGGGCTACGAGCAGTACTTC. Its translation: CASGFSGTGGYEQYF.

The chain has TRBV5-5 and TRBJ1-4; the match to TRBD1 covers 9 bases. CDR1 is SGHKS and CDR2 is YYEKEE in the germline V gene (reference sequence). The junction had 11 bases not matched to a gene; V was cut back by 4 bases and J by 4 bases. CDR3 length: 17 amino acids. CDR3 residues: CASSLDLSTGGNEKLFF. As DNA, the CDR3 is TGTGCCAGCAGCCTGGACTTATCGACAGGGGGTAATGAAAAACTGTTTTTT.